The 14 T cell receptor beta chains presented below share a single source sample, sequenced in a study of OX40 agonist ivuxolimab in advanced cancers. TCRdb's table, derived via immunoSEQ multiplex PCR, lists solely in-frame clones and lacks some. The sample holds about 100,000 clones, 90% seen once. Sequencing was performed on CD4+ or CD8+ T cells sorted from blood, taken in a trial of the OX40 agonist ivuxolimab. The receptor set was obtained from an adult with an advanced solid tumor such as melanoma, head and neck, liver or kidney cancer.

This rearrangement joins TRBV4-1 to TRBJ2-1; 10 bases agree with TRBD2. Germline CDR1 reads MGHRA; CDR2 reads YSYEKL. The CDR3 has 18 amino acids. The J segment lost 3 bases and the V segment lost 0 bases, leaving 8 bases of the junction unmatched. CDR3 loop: CASSQDLALAGDYNEQFF. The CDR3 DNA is TGCGCCAGCAGCCAAGATCTCGCCCTAGCGGGGGACTACAATGAGCAGTTCTTC.

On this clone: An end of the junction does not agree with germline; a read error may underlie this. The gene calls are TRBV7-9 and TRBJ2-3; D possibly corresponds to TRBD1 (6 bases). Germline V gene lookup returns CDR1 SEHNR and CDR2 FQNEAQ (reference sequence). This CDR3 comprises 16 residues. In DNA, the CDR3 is TGTGCCAGCACCTTAGGGATTAGGGGGAGCACAGATACGCAGTATTTT. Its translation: CASTLGIRGSTDTQYF. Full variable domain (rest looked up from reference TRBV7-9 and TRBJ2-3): DTGVSQNPRHKITKRGQNVTFRCDPISEHNRLYWYRQTLGQGPEFLTYFQNEAQLEKSRLLSDRFSAERPKGSFSTLEIQRTEQGDSAMYLCASTLGIRGSTDTQYFGPGTRLTVL.

CDR3 sequence: CASSHNLPRGVGNTDTQYF. The CDR3 DNA sequence: TGTGCCAGTAGTCACAATCTTCCCCGGGGGGTCGGCAACACAGATACGCAGTATTTT. The chain carries TRBV19 and TRBJ2-3; TRBD2 aligns across 7 bases. The CDR3 has 19 amino acids. In germline, CDR1 is LNHDA, CDR2 SQIVND (reference sequence). V gave up 5 bases and J gave up 2 bases; unmatched junction bases: 19. The variable domain in full, completed from reference TRBV19 and TRBJ2-3, reads DGGITQSPKYLFRKEGQNVTLSCEQNLNHDAMYWYRQDPGQGLRLIYYSQIVNDFQKGDIAEGYSVSREKKESFPLTVTSAQKNPTAFYLCASSHNLPRGVGNTDTQYFGPGTRLTVL.

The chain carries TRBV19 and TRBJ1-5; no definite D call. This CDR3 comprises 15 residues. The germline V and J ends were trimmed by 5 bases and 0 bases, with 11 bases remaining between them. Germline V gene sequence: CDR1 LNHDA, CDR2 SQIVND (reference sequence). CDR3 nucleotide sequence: TGTGCCAGTAGTCCGCCCCGATATAGCAATCAGCCCCAGCATTTT. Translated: CASSPPRYSNQPQHF.

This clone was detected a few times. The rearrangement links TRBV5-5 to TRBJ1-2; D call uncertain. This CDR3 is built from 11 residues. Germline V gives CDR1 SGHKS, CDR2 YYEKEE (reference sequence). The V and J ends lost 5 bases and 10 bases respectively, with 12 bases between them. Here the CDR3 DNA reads TGTGCCAGCAGACGTACACGGGACTACACCTTC. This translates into CASRRTRDYTF.

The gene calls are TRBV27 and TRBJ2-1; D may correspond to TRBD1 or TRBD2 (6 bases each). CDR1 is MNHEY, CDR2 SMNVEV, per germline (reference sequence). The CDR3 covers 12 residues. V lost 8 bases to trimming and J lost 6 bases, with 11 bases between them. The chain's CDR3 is CASSWGANEQFF. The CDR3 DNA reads TGTGCCAGCTCCTGGGGGGCCAATGAGCAGTTCTTC.

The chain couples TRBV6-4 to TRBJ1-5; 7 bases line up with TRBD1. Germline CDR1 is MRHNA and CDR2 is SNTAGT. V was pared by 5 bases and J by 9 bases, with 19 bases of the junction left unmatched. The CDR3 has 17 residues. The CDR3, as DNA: TGTGCCAGCAGTACTCTAACCGGGACAGACTATCTACGGCCCCAGCATTTT. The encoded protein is CASSTLTGTDYLRPQHF.

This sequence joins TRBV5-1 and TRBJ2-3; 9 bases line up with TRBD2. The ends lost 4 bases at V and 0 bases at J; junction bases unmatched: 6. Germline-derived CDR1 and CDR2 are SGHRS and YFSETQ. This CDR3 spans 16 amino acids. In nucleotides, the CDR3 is TGCGCCAGCAGCGGCGGGACTAGCCCTAGCACAGATACGCAGTATTTT. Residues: CASSGGTSPSTDTQYF.

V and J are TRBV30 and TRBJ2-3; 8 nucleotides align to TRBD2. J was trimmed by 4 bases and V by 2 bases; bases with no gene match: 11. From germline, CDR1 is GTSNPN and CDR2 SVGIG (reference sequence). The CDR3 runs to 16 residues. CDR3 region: CAWSRIGRGGADTQYF. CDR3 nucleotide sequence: TGTGCCTGGAGTCGGATCGGACGGGGGGGTGCAGATACGCAGTATTTT.

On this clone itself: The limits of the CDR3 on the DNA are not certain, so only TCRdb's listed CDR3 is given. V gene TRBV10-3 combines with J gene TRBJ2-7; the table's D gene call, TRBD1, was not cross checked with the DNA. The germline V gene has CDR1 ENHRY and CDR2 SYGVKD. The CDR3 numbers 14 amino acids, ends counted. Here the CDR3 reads CAISEVGAGAHLNF.

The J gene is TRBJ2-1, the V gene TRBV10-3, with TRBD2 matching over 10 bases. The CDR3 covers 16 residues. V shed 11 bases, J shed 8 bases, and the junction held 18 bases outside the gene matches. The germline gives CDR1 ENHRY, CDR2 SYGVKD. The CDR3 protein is CAARSPLAGAGDEQFF. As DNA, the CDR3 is TGTGCCGCGCGGTCCCCGCTAGCGGGAGCTGGCGATGAGCAGTTCTTC.

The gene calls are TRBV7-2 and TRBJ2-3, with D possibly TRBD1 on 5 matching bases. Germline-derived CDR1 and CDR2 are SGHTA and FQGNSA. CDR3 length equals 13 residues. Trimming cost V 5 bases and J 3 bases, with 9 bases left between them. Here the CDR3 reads CASSTQGTDTQYF. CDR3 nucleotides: TGTGCCAGCAGCACTCAGGGAACAGATACGCAGTATTTT.

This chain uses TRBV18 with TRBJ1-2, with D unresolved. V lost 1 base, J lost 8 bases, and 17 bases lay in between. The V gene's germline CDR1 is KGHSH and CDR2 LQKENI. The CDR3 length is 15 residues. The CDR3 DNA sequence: TGTGCCAGCTCACCACGGAAAAGGGAGGCTTGGGGCTACACCTTC. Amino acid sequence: CASSPRKREAWGYTF.

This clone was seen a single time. The CDR3 nucleotides read TGTGCCAGCAGGGATATACGGGACACCGGGGAGCTGTTTTTT. Translating gives CASRDIRDTGELFF. The rearrangement uses TRBV6-6 and TRBJ2-2; D is unclear. V lost 6 bases, J lost 3 bases, and 11 bases lay in between. The CDR3 has 14 amino acids. Germline V gene lookup returns CDR1 MNHNY and CDR2 SVGAGI (reference sequence).